The 26 T cell receptor beta chains in this list originate from one sample, sequenced in a study of blood T cell repertoires in COVID-19. The assay was immunoSEQ multiplex PCR, and TCRdb's table has in-frame clones only and misses some. The sample contains 200,000 or so clones, more than 80% of which appear only once. The sequenced sample consisted of PBMCs or T cells enriched from blood (not recorded which). These receptors came from a man between 60 and 75 years old who had recovered from COVID-19.

The chain has TRBV2 and TRBJ2-7; TRBD1 matches at 10 bases. CDR3 size: 14 residues. J lost 0 bases, V lost 6 bases, and 2 bases had no gene match. Germline V gene sequence: CDR1 SNHLY, CDR2 FYNNEI. The CDR3 DNA sequence: TGTGCCAGCAGACGACAGGGGGCCTCCTACGAGCAGTACTTC. Protein sequence: CASRRQGASYEQYF.

This clone occurred a few times. The chain joins TRBV28 to TRBJ1-3, with D perhaps matching TRBD1 (5 bases). The CDR3 is 16 amino acids. Germline assignment: CDR1 MDHEN and CDR2 SYDVKM. V dropped 1 base and J dropped 3 bases, with 13 bases sitting between them. As DNA, the CDR3 is TGTGCCAGCAGTTTATCCCCCGGGGGGGTTGGAAACACCATATATTTT. Its translation is CASSLSPGGVGNTIYF.

The CDR3 DNA follows: TGTGCCAGCGGACAGACGAGTCAGCCCCAGCATTTT. Translated, it gives CASGQTSQPQHF. This chain connects TRBV5-5 to TRBJ1-5; D is perhaps TRBD1 (6 bases). The germline V gene has CDR1 SGHKS and CDR2 YYEKEE (reference sequence). Between the trimmed V and J ends, which lost 7 bases and 6 bases, there was a span of 11 bases. The CDR3 loop spans 12 amino acids.

As regards this clone: An end of the junction differs from the germline gene, which may be a read error. The gene calls are TRBV19 and TRBJ2-7; TRBD1 aligns across 9 bases. Germline loops: CDR1 LNHDA, CDR2 SQIVND (reference sequence). The CDR3 totals 13 residues. The CDR3 sequence: CASSITVDRGKFF. As DNA, the CDR3 is TGTGCCAGTAGTATAACGGTGGACAGGGGAAAGTTCTTC.

The chain uses TRBV6-5 and TRBJ2-3; D might be TRBD2 (5 bases). Looked up from germline, CDR1 is MNHEY and CDR2 is SVGAGI. The CDR3 spans 13 residues. With 6 bases removed from V and 2 bases from J, the gap between germline ends came to 9 bases. CDR3 loop: CASSAGNTDTQYF. DNA for the CDR3: TGTGCCAGCAGCGCGGGTAACACAGATACGCAGTATTTT.

This chain uses TRBV14 with TRBJ1-6; D gene uncertain. Trimming took off 2 bases at V and 5 bases at J, with 7 bases between the two ends. Germline-derived CDR1 and CDR2 are SGHDN and FVKESK. The CDR3 runs to 14 residues. The CDR3, as DNA: TGTGCCAGCAGCCAATATCCGGATAATTCACCCCTCCACTTT. Translation: CASSQYPDNSPLHF.

V and J are TRBV19 and TRBJ2-5, with 9 bases that match TRBD1. This CDR3 comprises 14 residues. Germline CDR1 and CDR2: LNHDA and SQIVND (reference sequence). V dropped 7 bases and J dropped 1; count of bases not matched to a gene: 4. The CDR3 protein is CASNKDRGQETQYF. The CDR3 DNA follows: TGTGCCAGTAACAAGGACAGGGGCCAAGAGACCCAGTACTTC.

The chain links TRBV12-3 or TRBV12-4 to TRBJ1-1; D gene unclear. CDR3 size: 13 residues. Deletions cut 5 bases from V and 7 bases from J, with 14 bases between. The DNA of the CDR3 is TGTGCCAGCAGTCCATCAGCTGGGCTTGAAGCTTTCTTT. This gives the protein CASSPSAGLEAFF.

The rearrangement links TRBV11-3 to TRBJ1-4, with D uncertain. Germline assignment: CDR1 SGHNT and CDR2 YENEEA. V lost 5 bases and J 7 bases, leaving 17 bases between the germline ends. The CDR3 contains 15 residues. The CDR3 loop reads CASSTHGRDSEKLFF. Here the CDR3 DNA reads TGTGCCAGCAGCACCCACGGCCGGGATAGTGAAAAACTGTTTTTT.

The chain links TRBV6-5 to TRBJ1-3; TRBD1 is a possible D gene (6 bases). The CDR3 covers 14 residues. CDR1 is MNHEY, CDR2 SVGAGI, per germline. V lost 6 bases to trimming and J lost 4 bases, with 13 bases between them. Here the CDR3 reads CASRPGQLGNTIYF. In DNA, the CDR3 is TGTGCCAGCAGGCCTGGACAGCTCGGAAACACCATATATTTT.

This sequence joins TRBV29-1 and TRBJ1-1; D remains ambiguous. The CDR3 is 13 residues long. V was cut by 4 bases and J by 0 bases, with 9 bases left in between. Germline CDR1 is SQVTM and CDR2 is ANQGSEA. Here the CDR3 DNA reads TGCAGCGTTGCGCAGGCCATGAACACTGAAGCTTTCTTT. This encodes CSVAQAMNTEAFF.

The J gene is TRBJ1-2, the V gene TRBV2; D is undetermined. The CDR3 length is 14 residues. The germline V and J ends were trimmed by 6 bases and 6 bases, with 17 bases remaining between them. Germline values: CDR1 SNHLY, CDR2 FYNNEI. For the CDR3, the DNA is TGTGCCAGCAGGACCGGGATCCCGAAGAATGGCTACACCTTC. As protein: CASRTGIPKNGYTF.

The chain recombines TRBV5-6 with TRBJ2-7; perhaps TRBD1 as D (6 bases). Germline V gene data show CDR1 as SGHDT and CDR2 as YYEEEE. The CDR3 runs 15 residues. V was cut by 6 bases and J by 5 bases, with 21 bases left in between. The CDR3 reads CASTTGTFSIHEQYF. In nucleotides, the CDR3 is TGTGCCAGCACTACAGGGACATTTTCTATCCACGAGCAGTACTTC.

The rearrangement uses TRBV6-2 or TRBV6-3 and TRBJ1-5; maybe TRBD1 (6 bases). The germline CDR1 and CDR2 sequences are MNHEY and SVGEGT. V was trimmed by 2 bases and J by 6 bases, leaving 11 bases between them. The CDR3 length is 14 residues. The CDR3 loop is CASSYGGGGQPQHF. The CDR3 nucleotides are TGTGCCAGCAGTTACGGGGGGGGCGGTCAGCCCCAGCATTTT.

V usage is TRBV20-1 and J usage is TRBJ1-3; no reliable D call. V lost 7 bases and J 0 bases, leaving 4 bases between the germline ends. The germline V gene encodes CDR1 DFQATT and CDR2 SNEGSKA (reference sequence). This CDR3 has 11 amino acids. The CDR3 bases are TGCAGTGTCAACTCTGGAAACACCATATATTTT. It yields the protein CSVNSGNTIYF.

This chain connects TRBV19 to TRBJ1-3; D might be TRBD1 (6 bases). Germline CDR1 is LNHDA and CDR2 is SQIVND (reference sequence). V lost 3 bases and J 0 bases, leaving 12 bases between the germline ends. The CDR3 sequence is 16 residues long. The CDR3 DNA is TGTGCCAGTAGTATCTATACAGGGAGCTCTGGAAACACCATATATTTT. This encodes CASSIYTGSSGNTIYF.

The rearrangement links TRBV5-1 to TRBJ1-6; perhaps TRBD1 as D (6 bases). V was cut by 4 bases and J by 7 bases, with 18 bases left in between. Germline V gene data show CDR1 as SGHRS and CDR2 as YFSETQ. This CDR3 contains 16 residues. CDR3 nucleotides: TGCGCCAGCAGCCCCGGGACAAACGAGGCAAATTCACCCCTCCACTTT. Translation: CASSPGTNEANSPLHF. Together with reference TRBV5-1 and TRBJ1-6, the CDR3 gives the full variable domain: KAGVTQTPRYLIKTRGQQVTLSCSPISGHRSVSWYQQTPGQGLQFLFEYFSETQRNKGNFPGRFSGRQFSNSRSEMNVSTLELGDSALYLCASSPGTNEANSPLHFGNGTRLTVT.

The V call is TRBV6-1, the J call TRBJ2-5; D may be TRBD1 (6 bases). The V gene's germline CDR1 is MNHNS and CDR2 SASEGT. V gave up 3 bases and J gave up 2 bases, with 16 bases separating them. The CDR3 is 16 amino acids. The CDR3 DNA reads as TGTGCCAGCAGTGAGCTCCCACAGGGAGCTCAAGAGACCCAGTACTTC. It is translated as CASSELPQGAQETQYF.

The genes are TRBV12-3 or TRBV12-4 and TRBJ1-2, with D tentatively TRBD1 (6 bases). Trimming pared 8 bases from V and 7 bases from J, leaving 11 bases between. The CDR3 contains 11 residues. CDR3 nucleotides: TGTGCCAGCGGGGACATCTCTGGCTACACCTTC. Its protein is CASGDISGYTF.

This chain connects TRBV11-2 to TRBJ1-1; TRBD1 matches at 9 bases. The germline V gene has CDR1 SGHAT and CDR2 FQNNGV. This CDR3 contains 14 residues. The trim removed 4 bases at V and 2 bases at J, leaving 2 bases unmatched. In DNA, the CDR3 is TGTGCCAGCAGCTGGGGACAGGGTAACACTGAAGCTTTCTTT. Its protein is CASSWGQGNTEAFF.

The rearrangement uses TRBV19 and TRBJ2-7; D is perhaps TRBD1 (6 bases). The CDR3 spans 16 residues. The germline V gene has CDR1 LNHDA and CDR2 SQIVND (reference sequence). Trimming removed 5 bases from V and 3 bases from J, with 20 bases in between. CDR3 loop: CASSLYGSGVLYEQYF. The CDR3 DNA reads TGTGCCAGTAGTTTATACGGATCAGGGGTCCTCTACGAGCAGTACTTC. The full variable domain, in which reference TRBV19 and TRBJ2-7 provide the parts outside the CDR3, is DGGITQSPKYLFRKEGQNVTLSCEQNLNHDAMYWYRQDPGQGLRLIYYSQIVNDFQKGDIAEGYSVSREKKESFPLTVTSAQKNPTAFYLCASSLYGSGVLYEQYFGPGTRLTVT.

J is TRBJ1-1 and V is TRBV7-6, with a tentative D call TRBD1 (5 bases). Deletions cut 1 base from V and 1 base from J, with 13 bases between. This CDR3 region has 16 residues. CDR1 and CDR2 (germline): SGHVS, FNYEAQ. The CDR3 bases are TGTGCCAGCAGCTTAGTTTCCTGGGGGGAGAACACTGAAGCTTTCTTT. Translation: CASSLVSWGENTEAFF.

This chain joins TRBV3-1 (or the pseudogene TRBV3-2) and TRBJ2-7, with D possibly TRBD1 on 6 matching bases. V lost 3 bases and J 1 base, leaving 13 bases between the germline ends. This CDR3 has 15 amino acids. Germline CDR1 and CDR2: LGHDT and YNNKEL (reference sequence). The CDR3 DNA reads TGTGCCAGCAGCCAGGGGACACTATCTTCCTACGAGCAGTACTTC. Translated, it gives CASSQGTLSSYEQYF.

The rearrangement joins TRBV11-3 to TRBJ2-7, with 7 positions matching TRBD1. Germline V gene lookup returns CDR1 SGHNT and CDR2 YENEEA. The V and J ends lost 6 bases and 3 bases, in that order; junction bases with no gene match: 8. The CDR3 loop spans 14 amino acids. The CDR3 nucleotides are TGTGCCAGCAGTCCCGGGACAGAAAACTACGAGCAGTACTTC. This encodes CASSPGTENYEQYF.

The chain links TRBV24-1 to TRBJ2-1, with D possibly matching TRBD2 (5 bases). The CDR3 length is 15 residues. The V end was cut by 1 base, the J end by 4 bases, with 10 bases between. Germline V gene lookup returns CDR1 KGHDR and CDR2 SFDVKD. The CDR3 loop reads CATSDLVGAYNEQFF. CDR3 coding DNA: TGTGCCACCAGTGATTTAGTGGGAGCTTACAATGAGCAGTTCTTC.

This chain connects TRBV18 to TRBJ2-5, with 8 bases matching TRBD1. Per germline, CDR1 KGHSH and CDR2 LQKENI. The CDR3 length is 18 residues. The V and J ends lost 0 bases and 4 bases, in that order; junction bases with no gene match: 13. The CDR3 here is CASSPPLLDRARRETQYF. Here the CDR3 DNA reads TGTGCCAGCTCACCACCACTCTTGGACAGGGCCCGGCGAGAGACCCAGTACTTC.